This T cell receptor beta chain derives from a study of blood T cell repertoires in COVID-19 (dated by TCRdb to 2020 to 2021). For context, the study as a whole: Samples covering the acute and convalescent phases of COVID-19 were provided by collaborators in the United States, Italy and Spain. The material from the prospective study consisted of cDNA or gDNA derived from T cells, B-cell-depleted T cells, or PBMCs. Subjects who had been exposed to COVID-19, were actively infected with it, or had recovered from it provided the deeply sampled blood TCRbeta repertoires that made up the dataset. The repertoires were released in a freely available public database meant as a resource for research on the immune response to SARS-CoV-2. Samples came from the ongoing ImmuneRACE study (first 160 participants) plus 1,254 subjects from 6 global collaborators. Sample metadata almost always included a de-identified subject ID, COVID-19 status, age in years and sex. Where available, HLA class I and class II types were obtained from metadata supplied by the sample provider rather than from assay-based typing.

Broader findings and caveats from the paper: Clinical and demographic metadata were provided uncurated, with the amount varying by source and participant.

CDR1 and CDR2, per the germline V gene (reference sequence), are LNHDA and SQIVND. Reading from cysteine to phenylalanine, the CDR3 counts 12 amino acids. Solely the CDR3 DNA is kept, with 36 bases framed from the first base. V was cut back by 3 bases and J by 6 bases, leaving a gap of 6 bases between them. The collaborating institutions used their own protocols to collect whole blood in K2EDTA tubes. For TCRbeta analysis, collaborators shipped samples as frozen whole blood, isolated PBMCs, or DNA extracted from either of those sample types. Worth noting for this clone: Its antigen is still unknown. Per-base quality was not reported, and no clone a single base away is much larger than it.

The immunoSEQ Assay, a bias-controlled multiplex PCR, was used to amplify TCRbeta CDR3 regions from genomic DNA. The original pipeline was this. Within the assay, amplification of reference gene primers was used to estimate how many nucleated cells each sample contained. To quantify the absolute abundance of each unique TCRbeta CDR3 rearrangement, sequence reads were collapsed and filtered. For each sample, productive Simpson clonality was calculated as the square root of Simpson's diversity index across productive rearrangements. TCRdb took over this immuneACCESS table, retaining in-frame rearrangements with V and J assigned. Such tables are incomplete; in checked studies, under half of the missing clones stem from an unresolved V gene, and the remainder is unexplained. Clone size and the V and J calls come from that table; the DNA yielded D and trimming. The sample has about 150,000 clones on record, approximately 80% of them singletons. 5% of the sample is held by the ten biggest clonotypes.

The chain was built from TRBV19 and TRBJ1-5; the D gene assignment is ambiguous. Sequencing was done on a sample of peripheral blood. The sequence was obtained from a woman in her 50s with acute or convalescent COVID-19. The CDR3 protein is CASSIFSQPQHF. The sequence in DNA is TGTGCCAGTAGTATCTTCTCTCAGCCCCAGCATTTT.